Detailed here is one T cell receptor beta chain. This record belongs to a study of blood T cell repertoires in COVID-19. Study-wide context: PBMCs, B-cell-depleted T cells, or T cells were the source of the cDNA or gDNA that made up the material.

Seattle patient enrollment occurred during active infection, with longitudinal follow-up thereafter. Germline lookup yields CDR1 LNHDA and CDR2 SQIVND (reference sequence). This CDR3 spans 19 amino acids. V lost 7 bases and J lost 2, with 29 bases in between. The protocol was immunoSEQ multiplex PCR, while the TCRdb copy is restricted to in-frame clones and leaves out a portion. Of 150,000 to 200,000 clones listed, around 92% are singletons. This chain connects TRBV19 to TRBJ1-2; D gene unclear. This clonotype originated in a man between 25 and 39 years old with COVID-19, enrolled during active disease. Sequencing used peripheral blood. Here the CDR3 DNA reads TGTGCCAGTACCAATCTCAACCAATTGGCGGACTTTCAGAACTATGGCTACACCTTC. It translates to CASTNLNQLADFQNYGYTF. The whole variable domain, filled in from reference TRBV19 and TRBJ1-2, reads DGGITQSPKYLFRKEGQNVTLSCEQNLNHDAMYWYRQDPGQGLRLIYYSQIVNDFQKGDIAEGYSVSREKKESFPLTVTSAQKNPTAFYLCASTNLNQLADFQNYGYTFGSGTRLTVV.